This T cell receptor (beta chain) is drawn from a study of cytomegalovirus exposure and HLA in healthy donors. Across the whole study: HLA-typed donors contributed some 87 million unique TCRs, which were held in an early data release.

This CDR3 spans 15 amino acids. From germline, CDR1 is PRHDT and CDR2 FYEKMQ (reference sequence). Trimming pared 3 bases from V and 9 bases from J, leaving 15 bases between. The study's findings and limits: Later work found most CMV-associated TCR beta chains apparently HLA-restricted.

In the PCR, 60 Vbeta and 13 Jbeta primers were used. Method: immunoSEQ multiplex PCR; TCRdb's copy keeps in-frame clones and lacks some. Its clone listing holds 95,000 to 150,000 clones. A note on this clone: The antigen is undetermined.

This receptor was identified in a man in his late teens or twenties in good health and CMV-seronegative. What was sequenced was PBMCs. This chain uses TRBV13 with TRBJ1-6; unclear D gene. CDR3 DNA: TGTGCCAGCAGCTTTGACGTGACACAGACTTCACCCCTCCACTTT. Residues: CASSFDVTQTSPLHF. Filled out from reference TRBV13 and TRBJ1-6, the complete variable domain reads AAGVIQSPRHLIKEKRETATLKCYPIPRHDTVYWYQQGPGQDPQFLISFYEKMQSDKGSIPDRFSAQQFSDYHSELNMSSLELGDSALYFCASSFDVTQTSPLHFGNGTRLTVT.